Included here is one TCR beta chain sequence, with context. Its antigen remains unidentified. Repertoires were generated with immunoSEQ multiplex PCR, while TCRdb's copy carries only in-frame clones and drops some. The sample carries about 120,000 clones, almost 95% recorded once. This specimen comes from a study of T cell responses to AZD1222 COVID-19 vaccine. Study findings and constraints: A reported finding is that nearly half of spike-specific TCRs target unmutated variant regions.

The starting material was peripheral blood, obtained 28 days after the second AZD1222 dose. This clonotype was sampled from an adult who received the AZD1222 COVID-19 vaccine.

DNA of the CDR3: TGCAGCGTTGTTTCGGGGGCTGAGCAGCCCCAGCATTTT. Translation: CSVVSGAEQPQHF. The chain uses TRBV29-1 and TRBJ1-5, with TRBD1 as a possible D gene (6 bases). CDR1 and CDR2 from the germline V gene are SQVTM and ANQGSEA. Trimming removed 4 bases from V and 7 bases from J, with 14 bases in between. The CDR3 runs 13 residues.